One sample yielded the 3 T cell receptor beta chains listed below, sequenced in a study of shared clonotypes between healthy human individuals. Only in-frame clones appear in the TCRdb table, and some are missing; sequencing was by immunoSEQ multiplex PCR. The table shows about 1,900,000 clones, with about 95% occurring only once. Naive CD8 isolation took CD45RO-negative cells positively selected for CCR7 and excluded terminally differentiated effector memory CD45RA+ cells. Sample: naive CD8+ T cells sorted from blood. These receptors all stem from a man aged 18-30 years in good health.

V is TRBV4-3 and J is TRBJ2-7; tentative D call: TRBD2 (6 bases). Between the trimmed V and J ends, which lost 0 bases and 3 bases, there was a span of 18 bases. Germline V CDR1 and CDR2: LGHNA, YSLEER. This CDR3 is 17 amino acids long. This chain's CDR3 is CASSQDLVGGEYYEQYF. The CDR3, as DNA: TGCGCCAGCAGCCAAGATTTAGTGGGAGGAGAATACTACGAGCAGTACTTC.

As concerns this clone: Other DNA sequences within the sample encode an identical CDR3. V and J are TRBV28 and TRBJ2-1; D remains unclear. Germline CDR1 MDHEN, CDR2 SYDVKM. The CDR3 spans 13 residues. Between the trimmed V and J ends, which lost 3 bases and 5 bases, there was a span of 8 bases. The CDR3 region has the DNA TGTGCCAGCAGTTTCAGGCCGGACAATGAGCAGTTCTTC. Its translation is CASSFRPDNEQFF.

The chain employs TRBV27 and TRBJ2-7; tentatively, D is TRBD2 (6 bases). The V end was cut by 6 bases, the J end by 4 bases, with 13 bases between. Germline CDR1 is MNHEY and CDR2 is SMNVEV (reference sequence). The CDR3 covers 13 residues. CDR3 sequence reads: CASREGSPYEQYF. Written as DNA, the CDR3 is TGTGCCAGCAGGGAGGGTTCCCCGTACGAGCAGTACTTC.